This TCR beta chain was identified during a study of T cell responses to AZD1222 COVID-19 vaccine. The CDR3 runs 13 residues. Trimming stripped 3 bases from V and 1 base from J, with 6 bases between. In the case of this clone: Its specificity is not known.

The repertoire was sequenced with immunoSEQ multiplex PCR; TCRdb's copy has only in-frame clones and lacks some. The sample has about 140,000 clones, more than 85% seen once. Study-level findings and limits: Donors in the cohort were predominantly white British and more often female, and clonal diversity was possibly underestimated.

The chain is built from TRBV12-3 or TRBV12-4 and TRBJ1-1, with D unresolved. Sample: peripheral blood, taken on day 0 of MenACWY control vaccination. This clonotype was obtained from an adult in good health. The CDR3 here is CASSFTENTEAFF. CDR3 nucleotides: TGTGCCAGCAGTTTTACAGAGAACACTGAAGCTTTCTTT.